Reported below is one TCR beta chain. Mismatch with germline at one junction end may stem from a read error. CDR3 size: 15 residues. In germline, CDR1 is KGHDR, CDR2 SFDVKD. The data were produced by immunoSEQ multiplex PCR, yet TCRdb's version contains in-frame clones alone and is incomplete. The repertoire holds 240,000 or so clones, approximately 84% seen once, with roughly 3.5% in the top ten. Those who participated ranged in age from roughly 18 to 89 years and resided in under 25 US areas. The source of the sample is a study of blood T cell repertoires in COVID-19. At the level of the study: PBMCs, B-cell-depleted T cells, or T cells were the source of the cDNA or gDNA that made up the material.

The sequence was obtained from a woman in her forties with acute COVID-19. The sample taken for sequencing was PBMCs or T cells enriched from blood (not recorded which). The chain joins TRBV24-1 to TRBJ1-2; 11 positions match TRBD1. CDR3 DNA: TGTGCCACCAGTGATCGGACAGGGGGCGTCTATAGCTACACCTTC. Residues: CATSDRTGGVYSYTF.